The next 31 T cell receptor beta chains were all read from a single sample in a study of cytomegalovirus exposure and HLA in healthy donors. 13 Jbeta primers and 60 Vbeta primers were used for the PCR. Measured with immunoSEQ multiplex PCR; TCRdb has only the in-frame clones, and not every one. In the table there are 120,000 or so clones, roughly 80% of which are singletons. Input material: PBMCs. The source is a young man in good health and CMV-seropositive.

The V and J genes are TRBV11-2 and TRBJ1-6; D ambiguous. Trimming cost V 3 bases and J 7 bases, with 10 bases left between them. CDR3 length: 14 residues. The germline gives CDR1 SGHAT, CDR2 FQNNGV. CDR3 amino acids: CASSLGSSNSPLHF. The CDR3 bases are TGTGCCAGCAGCTTGGGCAGTTCAAATTCACCCCTCCACTTT.

The chain is built from TRBV9 and TRBJ2-7; D may be TRBD2 (5 bases). The CDR3 loop spans 16 amino acids. The V and J ends lost 4 bases and 4 bases respectively, with 21 bases between them. CDR1 is SGDLS, CDR2 YYNGEE, per germline. The CDR3 DNA reads as TGTGCCAGCAGCCAGGAGGAGTTTTCAGGAGGATACGAGCAGTACTTC. Protein: CASSQEEFSGGYEQYF.

The genes are TRBV27 and TRBJ2-7; TRBD1 aligns across 9 bases. The ends lost 5 bases at V and 6 bases at J; junction bases unmatched: 11. CDR1 and CDR2 from the germline V gene are MNHEY and SMNVEV (reference sequence). This CDR3 has 15 residues. The CDR3 is CASSAQTGGPSEQYF. The CDR3 DNA sequence: TGTGCCAGCAGTGCCCAGACAGGGGGACCTTCCGAGCAGTACTTC.

The chain joins TRBV29-1 to TRBJ1-5; TRBD1 is a possible D gene (5 bases). Deletions cut 7 bases from V and 2 bases from J, with 15 bases between. The CDR3 contains 14 residues. Germline CDR1 SQVTM, CDR2 ANQGSEA. This chain's CDR3 is CSASQGGGNQPQHF. CDR3 in DNA: TGCAGCGCATCGCAGGGTGGGGGCAATCAGCCCCAGCATTTT.

The chain combines TRBV6-1 with TRBJ1-2; 9 bases are a match to TRBD1. From germline, CDR1 is MNHNS and CDR2 SASEGT. Trimming cost V 7 bases and J 4 bases; bases outside gene matches: 4. The CDR3 runs to 13 residues. The CDR3 DNA sequence: TGTGCCAGCACCAAGACAGGGGGCTATGGCTACACCTTC. It encodes CASTKTGGYGYTF.

The sample holds one count of this clone. In the same sample, other DNA sequences code for this CDR3. The J gene is TRBJ1-2, the V gene TRBV6-6; TRBD1 might be the D (5 bases). Trimming removed 10 bases from V and 4 bases from J, with 16 bases in between. From germline, CDR1 is MNHNY and CDR2 SVGAGI (reference sequence). The CDR3 is made up of 13 amino acids. In DNA form, the CDR3 reads TGTGCCATTATGGACGGGGGAACCTATGGCTACACCTTC. Translation gives CAIMDGGTYGYTF.

The chain uses TRBV5-6 and TRBJ1-1; 8 bases are shared with TRBD1. CDR3 size: 15 residues. Trimming cost V 4 bases and J 0 bases; bases outside gene matches: 5. Germline CDR1 is SGHDT and CDR2 is YYEEEE. CDR3 residues: CASSPGQGLNTEAFF. In DNA, the CDR3 is TGTGCCAGCAGCCCAGGACAGGGTTTGAACACTGAAGCTTTCTTT.

The chain employs TRBV7-9 and TRBJ2-7; D call uncertain. Germline V gives CDR1 SEHNR, CDR2 FQNEAQ (reference sequence). V dropped 5 bases and J dropped 3 bases, with 26 bases sitting between them. The CDR3 covers 18 residues. As DNA, the CDR3 is TGTGCCAGCAGCCCAATGGCCGCCCTGGTTGGCGGATACTACGAGCAGTACTTC. It yields the protein CASSPMAALVGGYYEQYF.

The gene calls are TRBV7-8 and TRBJ2-1; D perhaps matches TRBD1 (5 bases). This CDR3 spans 18 amino acids. CDR1 is SGHVS, CDR2 FQNEAQ, per germline. Trimming stripped 2 bases from V and 4 bases from J, with 21 bases between. DNA for the CDR3: TGTGCCAGCAGCTTATTTTCTGACCAGGGCAGCCGATACAATGAGCAGTTCTTC. Translation gives CASSLFSDQGSRYNEQFF.

The rearrangement joins TRBV4-2 to TRBJ2-3, with 15 bases fitting TRBD2. Trimming cost V 4 bases and J 2 bases; bases outside gene matches: 7. Germline V lookup: CDR1 LGHNA, CDR2 YNFKEQ. The CDR3 extends over 18 amino acids. CDR3 region: CASSLTRTSGGDTDTQYF. CDR3 nucleotides: TGTGCCAGCAGCCTCACCAGGACTAGCGGGGGGGACACAGATACGCAGTATTTT.

This chain joins TRBV7-3 and TRBJ2-5; 7 bases agree with TRBD1. Per the germline V gene, CDR1 is SGHTA and CDR2 is FQGTGA. The CDR3 length is 16 residues. With V trimmed by 5 bases and J by 4 bases, 13 bases remained unmatched. CDR3 protein: CASSPNRGGPTETQYF. The CDR3 nucleotides are TGTGCCAGCAGCCCTAATCGAGGGGGCCCCACAGAGACCCAGTACTTC.

The V call is TRBV4-2, the J call TRBJ1-6; D may be TRBD1 (5 bases). V lost 1 base and J lost 7, with 14 bases in between. The CDR3 totals 16 residues. Germline CDR1 LGHNA, CDR2 YNFKEQ. CDR3 DNA: TGTGCCAGCAGCCAAGGAGAAGGGGTCTGGAATTCACCCCTCCACTTT. Amino acid sequence: CASSQGEGVWNSPLHF.

V and J are TRBV10-2 and TRBJ1-1; the D gene is possibly TRBD1 (6 bases). Deletions cut 2 bases from V and 3 bases from J, with 13 bases between. Germline CDR1 WSHSY, CDR2 SAAADI. The CDR3 has 15 residues. The CDR3 region is CASSEPRQADTEAFF. In DNA, the CDR3 is TGCGCCAGCAGTGAGCCGAGACAGGCGGACACTGAAGCTTTCTTT.

This clone was seen a handful of times. This CDR3 reads CASSGLSLYEQYF. CDR3 nucleotide sequence: TGTGCCAGTAGCGGACTGTCCTTGTACGAGCAGTACTTC. This rearrangement joins TRBV19 to TRBJ2-7; D may be TRBD2 (5 bases). The germline V and J ends were trimmed by 6 bases and 4 bases, with 13 bases remaining between them. Germline values: CDR1 LNHDA, CDR2 SQIVND (reference sequence). There are 13 residues in the CDR3.

Comment on this clone: Different DNA sequences within this sample yield the same CDR3. V is TRBV5-4 and J is TRBJ1-2; perhaps TRBD1 as D (5 bases). Trimming took 0 bases from V and 2 from J, leaving 5 bases between them. The CDR3 length is 13 residues. The germline V gene has CDR1 SGHNT and CDR2 YYREEE (reference sequence). CDR3 DNA sequence: TGTGCCAGCAGCTTGGACAGGAACTATGGCTACACCTTC. Its translation is CASSLDRNYGYTF.

Worth noting for this clone: At the DNA level, this CDR3 is encoded by other sequences in the same sample as well. V and J are TRBV29-1 and TRBJ2-1, with 12 nucleotides matching TRBD2. The V and J ends lost 5 bases and 4 bases, in that order; junction bases with no gene match: 6. Germline-derived CDR1 and CDR2 are SQVTM and ANQGSEA. The CDR3 loop spans 15 amino acids. For the CDR3, the DNA is TGCAGCGTTTACTTGACTAGCGGGGGTTACAATGAGCAGTTCTTC. Its protein product is CSVYLTSGGYNEQFF.

This chain uses TRBV18 with TRBJ2-7; maybe TRBD1 (6 bases). Germline V gives CDR1 KGHSH, CDR2 LQKENI. Trimming stripped 3 bases from V and 1 base from J, with 16 bases between. The length of the CDR3 is 16 residues. CDR3 region: CASSPTTGLGSYEQYF. The CDR3 coding sequence is TGTGCCAGCTCACCTACTACAGGGTTGGGATCCTACGAGCAGTACTTC.

V and J are TRBV6-6 and TRBJ1-1, with D hard to call. CDR3 length: 14 amino acids. Germline CDR1 and CDR2: MNHNY and SVGAGI (reference sequence). V was cut by 1 base and J by 0 bases, with 6 bases left in between. CDR3 protein: CASSYYDLNTEAFF. DNA of the CDR3: TGTGCCAGCAGTTACTACGACTTGAACACTGAAGCTTTCTTT.

This clone occurred once. CDR3 in DNA: TGTGCCTGGAAAACAAATTCACCCCTCCACTTT. It is translated as CAWKTNSPLHF. This chain joins TRBV30 and TRBJ1-6; no firm D call. The CDR3 is made up of 11 amino acids. V was shortened by 4 bases and J by 7 bases, with 5 bases between the two germline ends. The germline V gene encodes CDR1 GTSNPN and CDR2 SVGIG (reference sequence).

The chain uses TRBV5-8 and TRBJ2-5; the D gene is possibly TRBD2 (5 bases). With the DNA end fitting TRBJ2-7 better, the J assignment may be wrong. The CDR3 contains 13 residues. Germline CDR1 and CDR2: SGHTS and YDEGEE. The CDR3 DNA reads TGTGCCAGCAGGCCGGGGTGGACTTACGAGCAGTACTTC. Its protein product is CASRPGWTYEQYF.

The genes are TRBV2 and TRBJ2-3; TRBD1 is a possible D gene (6 bases). With 8 bases removed from V and 5 bases from J, the gap between germline ends came to 17 bases. This CDR3 contains 14 residues. Per germline, CDR1 SNHLY and CDR2 FYNNEI. The CDR3 loop is CASQEIGQQDTQYF. In nucleotides, the CDR3 is TGTGCCAGCCAAGAAATAGGACAGCAAGATACGCAGTATTTT.

This chain connects TRBV7-2 to TRBJ2-5; 7 bases match TRBD2. Germline V CDR1 and CDR2: SGHTA, FQGNSA. Unmatched junction bases numbered 23, after V lost 5 bases and J lost 5 bases. The CDR3 runs to 19 residues. The CDR3 reads CASSPSGALAFSLLETQYF. In nucleotides, the CDR3 is TGTGCCAGCAGCCCGAGCGGGGCGTTAGCTTTTAGTCTGTTGGAGACCCAGTACTTC.

The chain uses TRBV10-2 and TRBJ1-1, with D possibly matching TRBD1 (6 bases). V lost 1 base and J lost 6, with 18 bases in between. Germline CDR1 reads WSHSY; CDR2 reads SAAADI. The length of the CDR3 is 16 residues. The DNA of the CDR3 is TGCGCCAGCAGTGAGTACGGGGGGCGGCGAGGAGCTGAAGCTTTCTTT. This gives the protein CASSEYGGRRGAEAFF.

The genes are TRBV7-9 and TRBJ1-2; 7 bases align to TRBD1. CDR1 and CDR2 (germline): SEHNR, FQNEAQ (reference sequence). CDR3 length equals 14 residues. V was clipped by 1 base and J by 3 bases; unmatched bases: 2. This CDR3 reads CASSLGQGDYGYTF. CDR3 DNA sequence: TGTGCCAGCAGCTTAGGACAGGGCGACTATGGCTACACCTTC.

V is TRBV13 and J is TRBJ1-5; D is uncertain. V lost 3 bases, J lost 9 bases, and 12 bases lay in between. Germline CDR1 and CDR2: PRHDT and FYEKMQ (reference sequence). The length of the CDR3 is 13 residues. CDR3: CASSLGRRRPQHF. The CDR3 DNA reads TGTGCCAGCAGCTTGGGGAGACGGCGGCCCCAGCATTTT.

The rearrangement joins TRBV7-8 to TRBJ2-7; 7 positions agree with TRBD2. The length of the CDR3 is 13 residues. V lost 11 bases, J lost 4 bases, and 11 bases stayed unmatched. CDR1 is SGHVS and CDR2 is FQNEAQ in the germline V gene. CDR3 in DNA: TGTGCCTCGAAGCGGGGACTACAATACGAGCAGTACTTC. Its translation is CASKRGLQYEQYF. The complete variable domain, with remaining parts taken from reference TRBV7-8 and TRBJ2-7, reads GAGVSQSPRYKVAKRGQDVALRCDPISGHVSLFWYQQALGQGPEFLTYFQNEAQLDKSGLPSDRFFAERPEGSVSTLKIQRTQQEDSAVYLCASKRGLQYEQYFGPGTRLTVT.

The chain recombines TRBV10-1 with TRBJ2-5; TRBD1 aligns across 7 bases. CDR3 length equals 14 residues. The ends lost 2 bases at V and 3 bases at J; junction bases unmatched: 3. Germline V gene data show CDR1 as WNHNN and CDR2 as SYGVQD (reference sequence). The CDR3 DNA reads as TGCGCCAGCAGTGAGGAGGGGGCAAAAGAGACCCAGTACTTC. Its protein product is CASSEEGAKETQYF.

The V call is TRBV25-1, the J call TRBJ1-6; TRBD1 is a possible D gene (6 bases). The length of the CDR3 is 14 residues. The germline V and J ends were trimmed by 9 bases and 8 bases, with 17 bases remaining between them. CDR1 and CDR2 (germline): MGHDK, SYGVNS. The CDR3 loop is CASQDGGPYSPLHF. The CDR3 coding sequence is TGTGCCAGTCAGGACGGGGGGCCTTATTCACCCCTCCACTTT.

The DNA of the CDR3 is TGTGCCAGCAGCTTAGATGGGCAGGGCTACGAGCAGTACTTC. Translated: CASSLDGQGYEQYF. This chain joins TRBV7-6 and TRBJ2-7, with a tentative D call TRBD1 (5 bases). V was clipped by 1 base and J by 3 bases, with 10 bases between them. The germline gives CDR1 SGHVS, CDR2 FNYEAQ. The length of the CDR3 is 14 residues.

CDR3 in amino acids: CASSRGAQVRSGANVLTF. The CDR3 bases are TGTGCCAGCAGCCGTGGGGCCCAAGTTAGATCTGGGGCCAACGTCCTGACTTTC. J is TRBJ2-6 and V is TRBV7-6, with TRBD1 as a possible D gene (5 bases). The V gene lost 5 bases and the J gene lost 1 base, with 18 bases spanning the gap. The V gene's germline CDR1 is SGHVS and CDR2 FNYEAQ. This CDR3 has 18 amino acids.

The chain couples TRBV2 to TRBJ1-1, with a tentative D call TRBD1 (6 bases). This CDR3 spans 14 amino acids. Trimming removed 5 bases at V and 2 bases at J, with 12 bases between. CDR1 and CDR2 from the germline V gene are SNHLY and FYNNEI. CDR3: CASSRQEGNTEAFF. The CDR3 DNA follows: TGTGCCAGCAGTCGACAGGAAGGTAACACTGAAGCTTTCTTT.